One and the same sample provided the 21 T cell receptor beta chains below, sequenced in a study of blood T cells in healthy people across ages (dated by TCRdb to the mid-2010s). Library preparation was by 5' RACE. Instrument used: Illumina HiSeq 2500. A second PCR of roughly 7 to 12 cycles was run with a J-beta primer mix and a sample-barcoded 5' primer. TCRdb applied fastp at Q25 and MiXCR to the public reads, then kept only in-frame beta chains. Entries are consolidated by CDR3 protein sequence, retaining the most common genes and DNA. The sample includes about 290,000 distinct CDR3 sequences, with roughly a quarter observed a single time. Together, the top ten hold approximately 30% of the sample. Input material: blood. Receptor source: a woman aged 65 to 85 in good health.

This rearrangement joins TRBV5-1 to TRBJ2-4; 7 positions agree with TRBD1. The CDR3 is 14 residues long. Looked up from germline, CDR1 is SGHRS and CDR2 is YFSETQ. V was pared by 3 bases and J by 4 bases, with 4 bases of the junction left unmatched. The CDR3 here is CASSSQGIKNIQYF. In DNA form, the CDR3 reads TGCGCCAGCAGCTCACAGGGGATAAAAAACATTCAGTACTTC.

This chain links TRBV28 with TRBJ2-3; 7 bases line up with TRBD1. Germline assignment: CDR1 MDHEN and CDR2 SYDVKM. V dropped 6 bases and J dropped 2; count of bases not matched to a gene: 5. The CDR3 runs 14 residues. CDR3 in DNA: TGTGCCAGCAGGGGGACAGAGAACACAGATACGCAGTATTTT. Its translation: CASRGTENTDTQYF.

The chain employs TRBV15 and TRBJ1-4; TRBD1 is a possible D gene (5 bases). Germline V gene lookup returns CDR1 LNHNV and CDR2 YYDKDF (reference sequence). V gave up 8 bases and J gave up 1 base, with 11 bases separating them. This CDR3 comprises 14 residues. Here the CDR3 reads CATAQGGTNEKLFF. Here the CDR3 DNA reads TGTGCCACCGCCCAGGGAGGAACTAATGAAAAACTGTTTTTT.

This chain joins TRBV7-2 and TRBJ1-1; the D gene is possibly TRBD1 (5 bases). With 2 bases removed from V and 3 bases from J, the gap between germline ends came to 10 bases. The CDR3 is made up of 14 amino acids. Germline V gene data show CDR1 as SGHTA and CDR2 as FQGNSA. Here the CDR3 reads CASSLTGSDTEAFF. CDR3 DNA: TGTGCCAGCAGCTTAACAGGATCCGACACTGAAGCTTTCTTT.

J is TRBJ2-7 and V is TRBV20-1, with TRBD2 identical over 11 bases. Germline V gene data show CDR1 as DFQATT and CDR2 as SNEGSKA (reference sequence). The CDR3 loop spans 13 amino acids. J was trimmed by 3 bases and V by 4 bases; bases with no gene match: 2. In nucleotides, the CDR3 is TGCAGTGCTATACTAGCGGGAGTCTACGAGCAGTACTTC. The encoded protein is CSAILAGVYEQYF.

The chain employs TRBV20-1 and TRBJ2-5; 8 bases map to TRBD2. In germline, CDR1 is DFQATT, CDR2 SNEGSKA (reference sequence). The CDR3 runs to 15 residues. Trimming cost V 4 bases and J 5 bases; bases outside gene matches: 12. CDR3 DNA sequence: TGCAGTGCTACCCCTCGGCGGGAGGTTCAGGAGACCCAGTACTTC. Its translation: CSATPRREVQETQYF.

The J gene is TRBJ2-7, the V gene TRBV4-3; TRBD1 agrees at 8 bases. The CDR3 sequence is 16 residues long. V was pared by 0 bases and J by 3 bases, with 7 bases of the junction left unmatched. Germline V lookup: CDR1 LGHNA, CDR2 YSLEER. The CDR3 DNA follows: TGCGCCAGCAGCCAAGAGGAAAACAGGGGGGACTACGAGCAGTACTTC. Translating it yields CASSQEENRGDYEQYF.

This chain connects TRBV18 to TRBJ2-1, with D unclear. V was shortened by 3 bases and J by 5 bases, with 8 bases between the two germline ends. This CDR3 is built from 13 residues. Germline V CDR1 and CDR2: KGHSH, LQKENI. The CDR3 spells CASSPDKNNEQFF. The CDR3 DNA is TGTGCCAGCTCACCCGACAAGAACAATGAGCAGTTCTTC.

This clonotype was seen more than once but under ten times. CDR3 in amino acids: CASSRRDRDTEAFF. The CDR3 DNA sequence: TGCGCCAGCAGCCGCCGGGACAGGGACACTGAAGCTTTCTTT. The chain uses TRBV4-1 and TRBJ1-1; 9 bases line up with TRBD1. The CDR3 totals 14 residues. Germline V gene data show CDR1 as MGHRA and CDR2 as YSYEKL. Trimming cost V 4 bases and J 3 bases; bases outside gene matches: 3.

The V call is TRBV27, the J call TRBJ2-5; D uncertain. The J call is in doubt because the DNA end fits TRBJ2-7 better. Germline V gene lookup returns CDR1 MNHEY and CDR2 SMNVEV (reference sequence). CDR3 length: 13 amino acids. The CDR3 DNA reads TGTGCCAGCAGTTTACACTCGGGCGGCGAGCAGTACTTC. Its protein product is CASSLHSGGEQYF.

To note about this clonotype: Germline and junction disagree at one end, which may indicate a read error. The chain joins TRBV5-1 to TRBJ2-7, with D hard to call. Germline lookup yields CDR1 SGHRS and CDR2 YFSETQ. The CDR3 is 14 amino acids. CDR3 nucleotide sequence: TGCACCAGCAGCTTAGACCACATCTCCTACGAGCAGTACTTC. Protein product: CTSSLDHISYEQYF.

The chain carries TRBV29-1 and TRBJ2-7; tentatively, D is TRBD1 (6 bases). Germline assignment: CDR1 SQVTM and CDR2 ANQGSEA. Trimming cost V 5 bases and J 3 bases, with 14 bases left between them. The CDR3 contains 13 residues. CDR3 sequence: CSVSGTYSYEQYF. CDR3 bases: TGCAGCGTTTCCGGGACATACAGCTACGAGCAGTACTTC.

This clonotype was recorded at least ten times. The J gene is TRBJ1-4, the V gene TRBV6-4, with D unresolved. Germline V gene lookup returns CDR1 MRHNA and CDR2 SNTAGT. CDR3 size: 13 residues. Trimming took 2 bases from V and 16 from J, leaving 17 bases between them. In nucleotides, the CDR3 is TGTGCCAGCAGTGACAATAACAACCGGGTTAGGTTTTTT. It yields the protein CASSDNNNRVRFF.

V and J are TRBV15 and TRBJ1-2; TRBD1 matches 7 bases. V trimming: 0 bases; J trimming: 5 bases; junction bases outside the gene matches: 0. Germline loops: CDR1 LNHNV, CDR2 YYDKDF (reference sequence). This CDR3 region has 13 residues. Written as DNA, the CDR3 is TGTGCCACCAGCAGAGACAGGGGGTATGGCTACACCTTC. Protein sequence: CATSRDRGYGYTF.

There are a few counts of this clonotype. The V call is TRBV5-5, the J call TRBJ1-1; no definite D call. Looked up from germline, CDR1 is SGHKS and CDR2 is YYEKEE (reference sequence). Trimming removed 1 base from V and 6 bases from J, with 13 bases in between. The CDR3 is 14 residues long. Here the CDR3 reads CASSLYLQSAEAFF. For the CDR3, the DNA is TGTGCCAGCAGCTTGTATCTCCAGTCTGCTGAAGCTTTCTTT.

Of note for this clonotype: The CDR3 does not close with the conserved phenylalanine or tryptophan, likely indicating a read error. The V gene is TRBV7-9, the J gene TRBJ2-1; D is uncertain. V was cut by 5 bases and J by 0 bases, with 14 bases left in between. The CDR3 contains 16 residues. Germline V lookup: CDR1 SEHNR, CDR2 FQNEAQ (reference sequence). CDR3 in amino acids: CASSINVAGSYNEQFS. The CDR3 DNA follows: TGTGCCAGCAGCATCAATGTAGCCGGCTCCTACAATGAGCAGTTCTCC.

This clonotype was counted only a few times. The chain links TRBV29-1 to TRBJ2-1; weak D call: TRBD1 (6 bases). This CDR3 region has 14 residues. Germline V gene sequence: CDR1 SQVTM, CDR2 ANQGSEA. V lost 4 bases and J lost 3, with 13 bases in between. CDR3 sequence reads: CSVAPLTGYNEQFF. The CDR3 nucleotides read TGCAGCGTTGCCCCTCTGACAGGCTACAATGAGCAGTTCTTC.

V is TRBV4-1 and J is TRBJ2-5; 12 positions match TRBD2. Germline V gives CDR1 MGHRA, CDR2 YSYEKL. J lost 5 bases, V lost 3 bases, and 4 bases had no gene match. CDR3 length: 15 amino acids. CDR3 nucleotides: TGCGCCAGCAGCCAGACTAGCGGGAGAAAGGAGACCCAGTACTTC. This codes for CASSQTSGRKETQYF.

The rearrangement links TRBV6-5 to TRBJ1-1, with D maybe TRBD1 (5 bases). The CDR3 runs 12 residues. Per germline, CDR1 MNHEY and CDR2 SVGAGI. Deletions cut 2 bases from V and 7 bases from J, with 8 bases between. CDR3 sequence (DNA): TGTGCCAGCAGTTACCTCGACAGTGAAGCTTTCTTT. Protein sequence: CASSYLDSEAFF.

The J gene is TRBJ2-3, the V gene TRBV28; D is tentatively TRBD1 or TRBD2 (6 bases each). The CDR3 covers 16 residues. Germline V gene lookup returns CDR1 MDHEN and CDR2 SYDVKM. Trimming left V 6 bases short and J 4 bases short, with 20 bases between. The chain's CDR3 is CASSLSGGLLSDTQYF. CDR3 DNA sequence: TGTGCCAGCAGCCTCTCTGGGGGGCTTCTTTCAGATACGCAGTATTTT.

The V call is TRBV20-1, the J call TRBJ1-1; the D is unclear. V was trimmed by 5 bases and J by 1 base, leaving 17 bases between them. There are 15 residues in the CDR3. Germline V lookup: CDR1 DFQATT, CDR2 SNEGSKA (reference sequence). CDR3: CSAPERGVQNTEAFF. As DNA, the CDR3 is TGCAGTGCTCCTGAACGGGGAGTTCAGAACACTGAAGCTTTCTTT.